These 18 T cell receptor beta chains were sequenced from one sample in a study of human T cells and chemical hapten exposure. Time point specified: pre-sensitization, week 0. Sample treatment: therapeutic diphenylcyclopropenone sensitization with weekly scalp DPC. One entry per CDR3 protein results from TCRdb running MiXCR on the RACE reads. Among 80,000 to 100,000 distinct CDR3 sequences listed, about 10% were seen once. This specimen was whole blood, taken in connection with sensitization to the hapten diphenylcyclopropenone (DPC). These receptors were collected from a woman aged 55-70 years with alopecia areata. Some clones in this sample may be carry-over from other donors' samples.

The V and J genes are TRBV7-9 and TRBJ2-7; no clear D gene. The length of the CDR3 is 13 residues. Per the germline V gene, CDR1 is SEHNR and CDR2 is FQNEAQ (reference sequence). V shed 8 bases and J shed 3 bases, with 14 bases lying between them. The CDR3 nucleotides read TGTGCCAGCTCAAGGACGGACGTCTACGAGCAGTACTTC. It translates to CASSRTDVYEQYF. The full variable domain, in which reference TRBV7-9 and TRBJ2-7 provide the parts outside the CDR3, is DTGVSQNPRHKITKRGQNVTFRCDPISEHNRLYWYRQTLGQGPEFLTYFQNEAQLEKSRLLSDRFSAERPKGSFSTLEIQRTEQGDSAMYLCASSRTDVYEQYFGPGTRLTVT.

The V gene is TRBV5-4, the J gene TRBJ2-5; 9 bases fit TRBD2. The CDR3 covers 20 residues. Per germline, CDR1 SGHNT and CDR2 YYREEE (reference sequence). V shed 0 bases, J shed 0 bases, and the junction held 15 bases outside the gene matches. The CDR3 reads CASSLGASGNTRLNQETQYF. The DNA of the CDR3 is TGTGCCAGCAGCTTGGGGGCTAGCGGGAACACGCGGTTAAACCAAGAGACCCAGTACTTC.

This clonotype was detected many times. CDR3 DNA: TGTGCCAGCAGCCATGCAGGGACTCATCAGCCCCAGCATTTT. Translation gives CASSHAGTHQPQHF. The gene calls are TRBV3-1 and TRBJ1-5; possible D gene TRBD1, 5 bases. CDR3 length: 14 amino acids. V lost 3 bases and J lost 5, with 11 bases in between. Germline V gene lookup returns CDR1 LGHDT and CDR2 YNNKEL (reference sequence). Together with reference TRBV3-1 and TRBJ1-5, the CDR3 gives the full variable domain: DTAVSQTPKYLVTQMGNDKSIKCEQNLGHDTMYWYKQDSKKFLKIMFSYNNKELIINETVPNRFSPKSPDKAHLNLHINSLELGDSAVYFCASSHAGTHQPQHFGDGTRLSIL.

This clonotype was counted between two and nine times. This chain's CDR3 is CASSFRGAFTEAFF. In DNA, the CDR3 is TGTGCCAGCAGTTTTCGAGGGGCATTCACTGAAGCTTTCTTT. The chain employs TRBV6-6 and TRBJ1-1; tentatively, D is TRBD1 (5 bases). CDR3 length: 14 residues. Germline values: CDR1 MNHNY, CDR2 SVGAGI (reference sequence). V lost 4 bases and J lost 4, with 13 bases in between.

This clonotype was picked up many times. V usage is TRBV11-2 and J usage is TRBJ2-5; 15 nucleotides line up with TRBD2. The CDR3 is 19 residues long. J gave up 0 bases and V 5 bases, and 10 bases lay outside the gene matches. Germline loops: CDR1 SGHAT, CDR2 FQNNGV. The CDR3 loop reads CASSMTGLAGGPYQETQYF. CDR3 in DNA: TGTGCCAGCAGCATGACGGGACTAGCGGGGGGACCGTACCAAGAGACCCAGTACTTC.

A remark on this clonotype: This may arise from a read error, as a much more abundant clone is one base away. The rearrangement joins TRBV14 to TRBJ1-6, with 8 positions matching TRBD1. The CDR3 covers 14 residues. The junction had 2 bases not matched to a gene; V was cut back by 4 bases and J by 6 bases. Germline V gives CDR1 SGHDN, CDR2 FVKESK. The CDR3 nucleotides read TGTGCCAGCAGCCCGGGACAGGTTAATTCACCCCTCCACTTT. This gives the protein CASSPGQVNSPLHF.

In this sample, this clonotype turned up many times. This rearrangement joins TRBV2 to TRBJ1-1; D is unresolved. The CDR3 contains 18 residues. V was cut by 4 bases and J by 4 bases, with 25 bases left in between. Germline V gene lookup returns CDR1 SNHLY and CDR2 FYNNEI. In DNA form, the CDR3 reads TGTGCCAGCAGTGTTTTTTCTTACGGTGCCGGGGAAGGCACTGAAGCTTTCTTT. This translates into CASSVFSYGAGEGTEAFF.

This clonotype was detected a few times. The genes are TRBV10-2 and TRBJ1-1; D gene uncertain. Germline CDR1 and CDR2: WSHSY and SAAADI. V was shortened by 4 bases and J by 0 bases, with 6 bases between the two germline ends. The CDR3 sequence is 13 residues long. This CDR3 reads CASSGALNTEAFF. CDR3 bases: TGCGCCAGCAGTGGCGCGTTGAACACTGAAGCTTTCTTT.

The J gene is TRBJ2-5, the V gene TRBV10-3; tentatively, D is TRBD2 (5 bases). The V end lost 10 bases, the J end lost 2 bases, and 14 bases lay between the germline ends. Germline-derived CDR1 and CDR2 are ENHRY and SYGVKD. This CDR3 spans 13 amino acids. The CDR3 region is CATRPGLQETQYF. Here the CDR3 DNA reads TGTGCCACCAGACCGGGGTTACAAGAGACCCAGTACTTC.

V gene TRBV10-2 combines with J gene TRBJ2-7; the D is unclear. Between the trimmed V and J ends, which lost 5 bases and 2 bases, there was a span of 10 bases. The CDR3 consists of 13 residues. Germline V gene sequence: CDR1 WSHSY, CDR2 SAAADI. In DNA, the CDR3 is TGCGCCAGCAGTAGGTTGGGGACCTACGAGCAGTACTTC. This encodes CASSRLGTYEQYF.

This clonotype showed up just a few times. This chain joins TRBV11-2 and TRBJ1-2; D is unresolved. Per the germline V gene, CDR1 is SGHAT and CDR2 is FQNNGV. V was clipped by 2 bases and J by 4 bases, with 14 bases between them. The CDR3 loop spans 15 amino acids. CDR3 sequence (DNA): TGTGCCAGCAGCTTATTACAGACACAAATCTATGGCTACACCTTC. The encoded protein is CASSLLQTQIYGYTF.

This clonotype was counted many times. The CDR3 DNA follows: TGTGCCAGCAGCTTAGATCGCGTTGGAGGCTACACCTTC. Amino acids: CASSLDRVGGYTF. This chain joins TRBV11-2 and TRBJ1-2; no definite D call. Germline assignment: CDR1 SGHAT and CDR2 FQNNGV. This CDR3 has 13 amino acids. V was clipped by 0 bases and J by 8 bases, with 10 bases between them.

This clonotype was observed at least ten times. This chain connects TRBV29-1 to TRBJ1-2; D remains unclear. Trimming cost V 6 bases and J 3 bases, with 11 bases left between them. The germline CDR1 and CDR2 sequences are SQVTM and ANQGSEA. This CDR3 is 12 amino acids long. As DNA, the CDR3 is TGCAGCGTCGCCGACGGCTACTATGGCTACACCTTC. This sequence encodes CSVADGYYGYTF. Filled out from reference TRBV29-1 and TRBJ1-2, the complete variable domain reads SAVISQKPSRDICQRGTSLTIQCQVDSQVTMMFWYRQQPGQSLTLIATANQGSEATYESGFVIDKFPISRPNLTFSTLTVSNMSPEDSSIYLCSVADGYYGYTFGSGTRLTVV.

The CDR3 DNA is TGTGCCAGCAGTGATATTCTTGGGGGGGCGAAGGAGCAGTTCTTC. It translates to CASSDILGGAKEQFF. V gene TRBV6-4 combines with J gene TRBJ2-1; a possible D gene is TRBD2 (7 bases). The CDR3 extends over 15 amino acids. Trimming pared 3 bases from V and 10 bases from J, leaving 19 bases between. Germline loops: CDR1 MRHNA, CDR2 SNTAGT.

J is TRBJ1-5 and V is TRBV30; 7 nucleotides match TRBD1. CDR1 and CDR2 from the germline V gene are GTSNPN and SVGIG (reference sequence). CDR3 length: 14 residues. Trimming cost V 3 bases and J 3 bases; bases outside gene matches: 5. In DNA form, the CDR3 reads TGTGCCTGGAGGATACAGGGGTCCAATCAGCCCCAGCATTTT. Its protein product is CAWRIQGSNQPQHF.

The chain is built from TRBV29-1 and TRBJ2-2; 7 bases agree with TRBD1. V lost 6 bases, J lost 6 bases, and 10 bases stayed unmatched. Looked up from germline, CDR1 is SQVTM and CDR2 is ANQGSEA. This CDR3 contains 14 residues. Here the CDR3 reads CSVGQERTSGELFF. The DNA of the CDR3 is TGCAGCGTCGGACAGGAAAGAACTTCCGGGGAGCTGTTTTTT.

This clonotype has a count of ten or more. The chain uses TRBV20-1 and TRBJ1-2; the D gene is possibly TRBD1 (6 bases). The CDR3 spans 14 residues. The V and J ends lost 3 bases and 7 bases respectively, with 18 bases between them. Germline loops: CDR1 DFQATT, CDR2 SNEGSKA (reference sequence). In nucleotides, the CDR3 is TGCAGTGCTAGGACCACGGGACACCTAGGTGGCTACACCTTC. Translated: CSARTTGHLGGYTF.

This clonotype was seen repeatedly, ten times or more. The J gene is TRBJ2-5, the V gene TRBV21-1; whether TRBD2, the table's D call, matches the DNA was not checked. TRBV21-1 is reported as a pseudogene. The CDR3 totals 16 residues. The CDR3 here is CASSKGGRGFQETQYF. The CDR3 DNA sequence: TGTGCCAGCAGCAAAGGCGGGCGGGGCTTTCAAGAGACCCAGTACTTC.